In this sample, the clone carrying this T cell receptor (beta chain) turned up a few times. Antigen: not known. With 3 bases clipped from V and 4 bases from J, the junction kept 8 bases outside the gene matches. The CDR3 is made up of 15 amino acids. Germline CDR1 is SGHRS and CDR2 is YFSETQ. Any patient presenting with uncontrolled infection, other autoimmune disease, pregnancy or lactation was left out. The PBMCs had their origin in 8.5 to 10 ml of fresh peripheral blood. These data belong to a study of T cells in Graves' hyperthyroidism and ophthalmopathy. Study background: Peripheral blood was secured at the point of initial diagnosis, before any treatment. Study findings and constraints: In simple terms, a model built on 13 V-J features told ophthalmopathy apart from stable hyperthyroidism.

The CDR3 regions of TCR beta were amplified from RNA transcripts. HTBI primers were employed in a first-round RT-PCR of the TCR CDR3. TCRdb re-derived calls from the multiplex PCR reads in MiXCR, one entry per CDR3 protein. The sample contains approximately 400,000 distinct CDR3 sequences, about 15% of which appear only once. The specimen sequenced was blood. This chain uses TRBV5-1 with TRBJ2-5, with 8 bases lining up with TRBD2. The sequence was obtained from a woman aged 30 to 39 with Graves' ophthalmopathy. CDR3 coding DNA: TGCGCCAGCAGCTCGAGCGGGGGCCCCTTAGAGACCCAGTACTTC. Protein: CASSSSGGPLETQYF. Filled out from reference TRBV5-1 and TRBJ2-5, the complete variable domain reads KAGVTQTPRYLIKTRGQQVTLSCSPISGHRSVSWYQQTPGQGLQFLFEYFSETQRNKGNFPGRFSGRQFSNSRSEMNVSTLELGDSALYLCASSSSGGPLETQYFGPGTRLLVL.